These 6 T cell receptor beta chains originate from one sample sequenced in a study of blood T cell repertoires in COVID-19. Using immunoSEQ multiplex PCR, the repertoire was profiled, and TCRdb retains in-frame clones only, with some absent. This sample has about 340,000 clones, with about 86% found just once. Sequencing was performed on peripheral blood. These receptors were obtained from a woman aged 60 to 75 with COVID-19, enrolled during active disease.

This chain joins TRBV3-1 (or the pseudogene TRBV3-2) and TRBJ2-1; D is possibly TRBD2 (5 bases). Germline V lookup: CDR1 LGHDT, CDR2 YNNKEL (reference sequence). The V gene lost 10 bases and the J gene lost 4 bases, with 20 bases spanning the gap. CDR3 length: 15 amino acids. The CDR3 is CATADRLLSYNEQFF. The CDR3, as DNA: TGTGCCACCGCCGATAGACTATTATCATACAATGAGCAGTTCTTC.

This sequence joins TRBV7-7 and TRBJ2-7; 8 bases align to TRBD1. The CDR3 is 15 residues long. The germline V gene encodes CDR1 SSHAT and CDR2 FNYEAQ (reference sequence). The ends lost 1 base at V and 4 bases at J; junction bases unmatched: 6. The CDR3 coding sequence is TGTGCCAGCAGCTTAGATCAGGGGGCTTGGTACGAGCAGTACTTC. This translates into CASSLDQGAWYEQYF.

This chain joins TRBV12-3 or TRBV12-4 and TRBJ2-1; 7 nucleotides align to TRBD2. CDR3 size: 13 residues. V dropped 3 bases and J dropped 9; count of bases not matched to a gene: 5. The CDR3 loop reads CASSFERGREQFF. In DNA, the CDR3 is TGTGCCAGCAGTTTTGAGCGGGGTCGTGAGCAGTTCTTC.

This rearrangement joins TRBV4-2 to TRBJ1-3; D remains ambiguous. This CDR3 has 15 amino acids. Trimming took 4 bases from V and 2 from J, leaving 12 bases between them. Per germline, CDR1 LGHNA and CDR2 YNFKEQ. CDR3 amino acids: CASSPRALPGNTIYF. CDR3 coding DNA: TGTGCCAGCAGCCCGAGGGCGTTGCCTGGAAACACCATATATTTT.

The chain carries TRBV15 and TRBJ1-4, with TRBD1 identical over 7 bases. This CDR3 has 16 residues. V lost 0 bases, J lost 3 bases, and 4 bases stayed unmatched. Germline CDR1 is LNHNV and CDR2 is YYDKDF (reference sequence). CDR3 nucleotides: TGTGCCACCAGCAGAGATCCCGACAGGGCTAATGAAAAACTGTTTTTT. Encoded protein: CATSRDPDRANEKLFF.

The chain joins TRBV6-1 to TRBJ1-5; TRBD1 matches at 7 bases. The CDR3 loop spans 15 amino acids. The junction had 11 bases not matched to a gene; V was cut back by 3 bases and J by 9 bases. CDR1 MNHNS and CDR2 SASEGT come from the germline V gene. This CDR3 reads CASSEVGTVVWPQHF. The DNA for the CDR3 is TGTGCCAGCAGTGAGGTCGGGACAGTCGTGTGGCCCCAGCATTTT.